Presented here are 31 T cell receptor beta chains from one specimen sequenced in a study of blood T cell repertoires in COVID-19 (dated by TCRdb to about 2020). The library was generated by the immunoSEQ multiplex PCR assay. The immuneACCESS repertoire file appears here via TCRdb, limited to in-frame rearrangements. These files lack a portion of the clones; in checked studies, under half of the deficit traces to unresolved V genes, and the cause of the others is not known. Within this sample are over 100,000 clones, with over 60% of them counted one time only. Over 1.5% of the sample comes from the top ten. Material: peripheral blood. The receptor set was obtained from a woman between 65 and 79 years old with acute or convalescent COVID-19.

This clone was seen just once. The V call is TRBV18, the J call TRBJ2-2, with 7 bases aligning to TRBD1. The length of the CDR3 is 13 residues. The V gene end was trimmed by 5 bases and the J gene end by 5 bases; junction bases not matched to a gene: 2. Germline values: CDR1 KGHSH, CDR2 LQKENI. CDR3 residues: CASSVQGTGELFF. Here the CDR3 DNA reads TGTGCCAGCTCAGTACAGGGGACCGGGGAGCTGTTTTTT.

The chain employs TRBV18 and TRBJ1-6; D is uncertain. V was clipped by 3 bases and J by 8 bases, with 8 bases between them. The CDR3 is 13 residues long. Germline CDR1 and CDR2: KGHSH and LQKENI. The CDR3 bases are TGTGCCAGCTCACCCGACACCTATTCACCCCTCCACTTT. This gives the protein CASSPDTYSPLHF. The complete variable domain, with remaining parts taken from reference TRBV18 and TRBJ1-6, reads NAGVMQNPRHLVRRRGQEARLRCSPMKGHSHVYWYRQLPEEGLKFMVYLQKENIIDESGMPKERFSAEFPKEGPSILRIQQVVRGDSAAYFCASSPDTYSPLHFGNGTRLTVT.

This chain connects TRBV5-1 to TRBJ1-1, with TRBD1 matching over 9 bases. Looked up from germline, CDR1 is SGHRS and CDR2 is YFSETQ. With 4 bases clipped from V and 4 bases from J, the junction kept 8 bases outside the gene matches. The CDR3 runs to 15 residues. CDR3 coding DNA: TGCGCCAGCAGCCCCGGGACAGGGTATGTCACTGAAGCTTTCTTT. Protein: CASSPGTGYVTEAFF.

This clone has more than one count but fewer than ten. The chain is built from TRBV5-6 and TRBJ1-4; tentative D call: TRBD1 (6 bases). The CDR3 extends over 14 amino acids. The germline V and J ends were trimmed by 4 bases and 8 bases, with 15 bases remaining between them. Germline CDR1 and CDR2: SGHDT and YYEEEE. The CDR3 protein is CASSLGWTEEKLFF. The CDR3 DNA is TGTGCCAGCAGCCTAGGGTGGACAGAGGAAAAACTGTTTTTT.

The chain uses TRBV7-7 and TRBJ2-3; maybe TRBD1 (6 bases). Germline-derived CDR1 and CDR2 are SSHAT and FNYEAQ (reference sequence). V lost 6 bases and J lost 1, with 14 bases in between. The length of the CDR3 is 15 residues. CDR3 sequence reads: CASSPRAGGTDTQYF. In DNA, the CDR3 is TGTGCCAGCAGTCCGAGGGCAGGGGGCACAGATACGCAGTATTTT.

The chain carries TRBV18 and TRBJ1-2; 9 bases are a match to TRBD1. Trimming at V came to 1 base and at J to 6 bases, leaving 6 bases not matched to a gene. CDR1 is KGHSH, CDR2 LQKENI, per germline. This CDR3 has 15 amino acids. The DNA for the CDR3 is TGTGCCAGCTCACCACTCGGACAGGGGACAAATGGCTACACCTTC. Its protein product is CASSPLGQGTNGYTF.

The CDR3 DNA is TGTGCCAGTAGCCTAGCGGGGGAAGCCTACGAGCAGTACTTC. Translating gives CASSLAGEAYEQYF. The genes are TRBV19 and TRBJ2-7, with 10 bases lining up with TRBD2. The CDR3 totals 14 residues. J lost 2 bases, V lost 6 bases, and 4 bases had no gene match. Germline V lookup: CDR1 LNHDA, CDR2 SQIVND (reference sequence).

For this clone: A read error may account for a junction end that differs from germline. The CDR3 DNA reads TGTGCTAGCAGCTTAGGTGCTACAGGTGGTGAAAAACTGTTTTTT. This sequence encodes CASSLGATGGEKLFF. The V gene is TRBV7-7, the J gene TRBJ1-4; the D gene is possibly TRBD1 (5 bases). The CDR3 runs 15 residues. Germline CDR1 is SSHAT and CDR2 is FNYEAQ (reference sequence).

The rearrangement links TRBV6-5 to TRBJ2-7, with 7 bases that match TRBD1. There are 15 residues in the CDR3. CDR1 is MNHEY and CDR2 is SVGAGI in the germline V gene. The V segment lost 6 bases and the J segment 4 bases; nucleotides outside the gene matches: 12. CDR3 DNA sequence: TGTGCCAGCAGCCTTACCTTACAGGGGTGGTACGAGCAGTACTTC. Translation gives CASSLTLQGWYEQYF.

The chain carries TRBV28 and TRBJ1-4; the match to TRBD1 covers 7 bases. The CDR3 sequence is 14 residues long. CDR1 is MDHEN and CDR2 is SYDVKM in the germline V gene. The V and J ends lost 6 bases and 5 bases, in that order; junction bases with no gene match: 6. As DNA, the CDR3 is TGTGCCAGCAGCCCTGGGACAGAGAATGAAAAACTGTTTTTT. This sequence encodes CASSPGTENEKLFF.

The CDR3 protein is CSARQTYEQYF. The CDR3 DNA reads TGCAGTGCTAGACAAACCTACGAGCAGTACTTC. The J gene is TRBJ2-7, the V gene TRBV20-1; D gene ambiguous. CDR3 size: 11 residues. The V end was cut by 2 bases, the J end by 2 bases, with 4 bases between. Looked up from germline, CDR1 is DFQATT and CDR2 is SNEGSKA (reference sequence).

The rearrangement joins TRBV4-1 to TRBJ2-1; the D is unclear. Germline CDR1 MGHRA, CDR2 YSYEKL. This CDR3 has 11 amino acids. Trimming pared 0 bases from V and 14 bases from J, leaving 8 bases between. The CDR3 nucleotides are TGCGCCAGCAGCCAAGACCAAGCTAAGTTCTTC. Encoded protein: CASSQDQAKFF.

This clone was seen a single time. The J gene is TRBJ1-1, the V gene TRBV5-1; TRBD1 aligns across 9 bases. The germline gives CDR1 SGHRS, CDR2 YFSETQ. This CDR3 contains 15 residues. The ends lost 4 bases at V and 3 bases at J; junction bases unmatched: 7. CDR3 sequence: CASSGTGRIDTEAFF. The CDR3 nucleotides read TGCGCCAGCAGCGGGACAGGGAGAATTGACACTGAAGCTTTCTTT.

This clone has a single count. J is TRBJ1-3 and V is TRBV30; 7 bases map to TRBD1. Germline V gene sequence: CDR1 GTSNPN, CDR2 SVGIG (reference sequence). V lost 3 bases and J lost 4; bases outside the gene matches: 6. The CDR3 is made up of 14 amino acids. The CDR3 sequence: CAWSRQGSGNTIYF. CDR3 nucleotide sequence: TGTGCCTGGAGCCGACAGGGAAGCGGAAACACCATATATTTT.

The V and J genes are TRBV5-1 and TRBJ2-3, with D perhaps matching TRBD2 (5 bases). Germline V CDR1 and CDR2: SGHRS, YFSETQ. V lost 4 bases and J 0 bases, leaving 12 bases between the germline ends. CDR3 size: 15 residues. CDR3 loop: CASSDTGSSTDTQYF. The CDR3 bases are TGCGCCAGCAGCGATACGGGGTCTAGCACAGATACGCAGTATTTT.

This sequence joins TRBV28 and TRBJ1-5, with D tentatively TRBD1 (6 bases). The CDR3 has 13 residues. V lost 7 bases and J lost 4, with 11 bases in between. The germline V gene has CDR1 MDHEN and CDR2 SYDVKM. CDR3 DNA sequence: TGTGCCAGCACCGGGGGGCGAAATCAGCCCCAGCATTTT. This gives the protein CASTGGRNQPQHF.

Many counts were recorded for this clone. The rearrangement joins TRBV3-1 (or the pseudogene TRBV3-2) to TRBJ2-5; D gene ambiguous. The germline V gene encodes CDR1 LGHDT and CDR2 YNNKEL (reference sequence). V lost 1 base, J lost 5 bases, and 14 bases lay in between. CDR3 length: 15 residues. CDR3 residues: CASSQGMEPLETQYF. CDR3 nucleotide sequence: TGTGCCAGCAGCCAAGGAATGGAGCCGCTGGAGACCCAGTACTTC.

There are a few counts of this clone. The CDR3 reads CASRRPGVEYGYTF. In DNA form, the CDR3 reads TGTGCCAGTAGACGACCGGGAGTGGAGTATGGCTACACCTTC. The chain employs TRBV27 and TRBJ1-2; D call uncertain. CDR3 length: 14 amino acids. The ends were cut back, 9 bases at V and 5 bases at J, with 19 bases in the middle. Germline loops: CDR1 MNHEY, CDR2 SMNVEV (reference sequence).

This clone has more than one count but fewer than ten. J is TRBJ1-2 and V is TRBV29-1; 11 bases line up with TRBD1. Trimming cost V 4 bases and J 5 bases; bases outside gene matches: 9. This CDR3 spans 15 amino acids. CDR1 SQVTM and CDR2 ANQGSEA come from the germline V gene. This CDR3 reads CSVVGGQGAGYGYTF. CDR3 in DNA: TGCAGCGTTGTAGGAGGACAGGGGGCGGGGTATGGCTACACCTTC.

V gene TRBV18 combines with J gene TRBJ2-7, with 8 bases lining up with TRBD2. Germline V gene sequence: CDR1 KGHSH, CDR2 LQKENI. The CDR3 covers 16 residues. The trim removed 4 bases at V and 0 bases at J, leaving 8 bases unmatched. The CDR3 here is CASSRNPGGSSYEQYF. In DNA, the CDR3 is TGTGCCAGCTCACGTAACCCGGGAGGGAGCTCCTACGAGCAGTACTTC.

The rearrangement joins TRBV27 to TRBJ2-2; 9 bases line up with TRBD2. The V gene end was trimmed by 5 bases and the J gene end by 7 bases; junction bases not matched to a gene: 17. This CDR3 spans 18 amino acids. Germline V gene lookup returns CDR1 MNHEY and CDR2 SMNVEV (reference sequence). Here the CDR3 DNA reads TGTGCCAGCAGTCCATATCCCGGTAGCGGGGGTGAGGGCGGGGAGCTGTTTTTT. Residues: CASSPYPGSGGEGGELFF.

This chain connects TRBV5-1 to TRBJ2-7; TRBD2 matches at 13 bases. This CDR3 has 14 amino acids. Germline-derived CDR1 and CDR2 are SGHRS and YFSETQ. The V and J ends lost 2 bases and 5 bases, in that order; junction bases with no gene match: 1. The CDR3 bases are TGCGCCAGCAGCTTCGGACTAGCGGGGGACGAGCAGTACTTC. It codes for CASSFGLAGDEQYF.

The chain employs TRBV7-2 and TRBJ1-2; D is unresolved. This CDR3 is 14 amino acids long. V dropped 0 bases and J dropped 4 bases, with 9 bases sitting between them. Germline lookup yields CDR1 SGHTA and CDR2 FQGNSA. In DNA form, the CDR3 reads TGTGCCAGCAGCTTAGCGCAGGCAACCTATGGCTACACCTTC. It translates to CASSLAQATYGYTF.

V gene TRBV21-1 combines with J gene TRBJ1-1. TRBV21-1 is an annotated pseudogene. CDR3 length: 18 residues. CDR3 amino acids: CASSGSGLPSLMNTEAFF. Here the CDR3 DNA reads TGTGCCAGCAGCGGTTCGGGACTCCCCTCTCTCATGAACACTGAAGCTTTCTTT.

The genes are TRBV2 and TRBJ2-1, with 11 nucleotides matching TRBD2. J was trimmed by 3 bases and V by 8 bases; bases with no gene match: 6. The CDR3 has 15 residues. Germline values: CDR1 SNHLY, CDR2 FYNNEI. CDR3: CASLGTSGYYNEQFF. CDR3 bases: TGTGCCAGCTTAGGGACTAGCGGCTACTACAATGAGCAGTTCTTC.

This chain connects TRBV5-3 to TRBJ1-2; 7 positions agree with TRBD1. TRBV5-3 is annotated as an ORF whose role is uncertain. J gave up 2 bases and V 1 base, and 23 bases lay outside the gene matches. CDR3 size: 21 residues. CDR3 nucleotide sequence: TGTGCCAGAAGCTTGATGGTTCTCCCTAACAGGGGTCGCACCTCCAACTATGGCTACACCTTC. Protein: CARSLMVLPNRGRTSNYGYTF.

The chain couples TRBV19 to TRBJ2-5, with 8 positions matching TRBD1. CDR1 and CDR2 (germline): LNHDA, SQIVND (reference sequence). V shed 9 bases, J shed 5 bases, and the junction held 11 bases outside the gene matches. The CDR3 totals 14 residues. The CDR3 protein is CASRPSDRVETQYF. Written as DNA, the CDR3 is TGTGCCAGCCGACCCTCGGACAGGGTCGAGACCCAGTACTTC.

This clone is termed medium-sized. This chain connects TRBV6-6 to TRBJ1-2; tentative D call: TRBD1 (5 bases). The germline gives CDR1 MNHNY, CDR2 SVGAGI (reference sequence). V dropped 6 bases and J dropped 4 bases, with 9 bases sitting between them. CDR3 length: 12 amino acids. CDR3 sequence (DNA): TGTGCCAGCAGGGGGGGTTCCTATGGCTACACCTTC. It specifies CASRGGSYGYTF.

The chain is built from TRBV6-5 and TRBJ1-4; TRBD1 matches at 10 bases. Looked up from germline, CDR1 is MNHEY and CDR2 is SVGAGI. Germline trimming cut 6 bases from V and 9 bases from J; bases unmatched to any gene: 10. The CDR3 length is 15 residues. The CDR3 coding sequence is TGTGCCAGCAGGAAATCCGGGACAGGGGAACAAAAACTGTTTTTT. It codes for CASRKSGTGEQKLFF.

CDR3 DNA sequence: TGTGCTAGTGGTAGGGGGTGGAACTATGGCTACACCTTC. This translates into CASGRGWNYGYTF. The rearrangement joins TRBV12-5 to TRBJ1-2, with D possibly being TRBD1 (6 bases). V lost 5 bases and J 2 bases, leaving 9 bases between the germline ends. This CDR3 has 13 residues. CDR1 LGHNT and CDR2 FRNRAP come from the germline V gene.

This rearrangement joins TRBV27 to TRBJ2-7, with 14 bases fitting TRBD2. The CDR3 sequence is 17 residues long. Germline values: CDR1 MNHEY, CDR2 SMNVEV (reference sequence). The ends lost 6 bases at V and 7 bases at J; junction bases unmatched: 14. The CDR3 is CASRKRLAGGQGEEQYF. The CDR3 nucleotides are TGTGCCAGCAGAAAGAGACTAGCGGGAGGGCAAGGGGAAGAGCAGTACTTC.